This TCR beta chain appears in the sequencing data of a study of T cell responses to AZD1222 COVID-19 vaccine. Study-wide points: Donors were largely white British and mainly female; clonal diversity was possibly underestimated. Samples come after the peak T cell response, not at day 14. The breadth and depth of Spike-specific TCRs increased once two AZD1222 doses had been given.

Remarks on this clone: Its antigen is as yet unknown.

The assay was immunoSEQ multiplex PCR, and TCRdb's table has in-frame clones only and misses some. The table has about 170,000 clones, about 90% seen once. This receptor was obtained from an adult in good health. Here the sequenced sample was peripheral blood, taken on day 0 of AZD1222 vaccination.

CDR3 DNA sequence: TGTGCCTGGAATGGGCTTTTCTCAACTAATGAAAAACTGTTTTTT. Encoded protein: CAWNGLFSTNEKLFF. This chain joins TRBV30 and TRBJ1-4; D is ambiguous. Trimming left V 4 bases short and J 0 bases short, with 12 bases between. Germline CDR1 GTSNPN, CDR2 SVGIG (reference sequence). The CDR3 has 15 amino acids.